The present T cell receptor (beta chain) was sequenced within a study of blood T cell repertoires in COVID-19. Study summary: The study drew acute and convalescent COVID-19 samples from the United States, Italy and Spain. In each case, the material was cDNA or gDNA derived from T cells, B-cell-depleted T cells, or PBMCs.

CDR1 WSHSY and CDR2 SAAADI come from the germline V gene. V lost 4 bases, J lost 5 bases, and 11 bases lay in between. The CDR3 is made up of 13 amino acids. In the source study's methods: Amplification from reference gene primers served as the basis for estimated nucleated cell counts. Libraries were prepared by immunoSEQ multiplex PCR; TCRdb keeps only in-frame clonotypes and omits some of them. V and J calls and clone size are as listed in that table; D and trimming were resolved from the DNA. The repertoire holds under 300,000 clones, with approximately 80% as singletons. The TCR comes from a woman of 80 years or more with active or convalescent COVID-19. The specimen sequenced was peripheral blood. This chain connects TRBV10-2 to TRBJ2-5, with D perhaps matching TRBD1 (6 bases). CDR3 DNA: TGCGCCAGCAGTGCGACAGGAGGCGAGACCCAGTACTTC. Protein product: CASSATGGETQYF.